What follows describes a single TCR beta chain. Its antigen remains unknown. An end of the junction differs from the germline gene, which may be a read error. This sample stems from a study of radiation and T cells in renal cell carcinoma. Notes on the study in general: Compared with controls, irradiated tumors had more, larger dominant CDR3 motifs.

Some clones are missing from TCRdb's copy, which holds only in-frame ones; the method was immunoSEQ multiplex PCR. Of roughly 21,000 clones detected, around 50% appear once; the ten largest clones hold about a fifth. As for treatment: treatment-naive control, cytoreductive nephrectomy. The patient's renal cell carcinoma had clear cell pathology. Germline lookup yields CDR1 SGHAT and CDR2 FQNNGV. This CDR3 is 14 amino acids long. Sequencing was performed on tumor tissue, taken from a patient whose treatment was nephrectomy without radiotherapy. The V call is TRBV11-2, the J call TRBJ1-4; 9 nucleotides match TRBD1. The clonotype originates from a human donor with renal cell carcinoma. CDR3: CASSSGTGTEKLSF. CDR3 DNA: TGTGCCAGCAGCTCCGGGACAGGGACTGAAAAACTGTCTTTT.